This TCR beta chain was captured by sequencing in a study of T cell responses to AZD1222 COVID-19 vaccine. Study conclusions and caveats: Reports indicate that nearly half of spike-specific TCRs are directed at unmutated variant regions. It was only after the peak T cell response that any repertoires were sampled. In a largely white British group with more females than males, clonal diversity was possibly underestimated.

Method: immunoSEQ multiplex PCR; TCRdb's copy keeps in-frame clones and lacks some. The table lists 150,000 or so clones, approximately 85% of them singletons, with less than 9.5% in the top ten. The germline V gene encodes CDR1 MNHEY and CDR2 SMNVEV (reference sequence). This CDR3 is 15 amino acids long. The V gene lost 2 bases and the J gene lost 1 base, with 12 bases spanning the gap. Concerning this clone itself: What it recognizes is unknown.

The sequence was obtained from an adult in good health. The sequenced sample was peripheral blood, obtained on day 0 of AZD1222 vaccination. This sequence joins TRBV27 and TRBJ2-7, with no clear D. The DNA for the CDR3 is TGTGCCAGCAGTTTAGTAGGCAGCGAGTCCTACGAGCAGTACTTC. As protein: CASSLVGSESYEQYF.